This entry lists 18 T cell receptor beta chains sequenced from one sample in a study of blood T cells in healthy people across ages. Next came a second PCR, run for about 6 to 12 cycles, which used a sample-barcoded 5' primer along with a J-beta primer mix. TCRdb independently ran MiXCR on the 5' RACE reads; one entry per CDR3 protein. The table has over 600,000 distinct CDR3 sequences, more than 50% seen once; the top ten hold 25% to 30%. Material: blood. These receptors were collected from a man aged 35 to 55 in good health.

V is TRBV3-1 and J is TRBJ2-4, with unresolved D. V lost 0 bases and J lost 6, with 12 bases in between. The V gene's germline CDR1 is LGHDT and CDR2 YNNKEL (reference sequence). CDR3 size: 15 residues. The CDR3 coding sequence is TGTGCCAGCAGCCAAGATATGAGACTTTTAAACATTCAGTACTTC. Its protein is CASSQDMRLLNIQYF.

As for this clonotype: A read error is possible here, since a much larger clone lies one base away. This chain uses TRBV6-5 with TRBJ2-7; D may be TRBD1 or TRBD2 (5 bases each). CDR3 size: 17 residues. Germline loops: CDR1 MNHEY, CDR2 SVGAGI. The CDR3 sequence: CASSHSRDLQKGYEQYF. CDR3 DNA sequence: TGTGCCAGCAGTCACTCGAGGGACCTCCAAAAGGGATACGAGCAGTACTTC.

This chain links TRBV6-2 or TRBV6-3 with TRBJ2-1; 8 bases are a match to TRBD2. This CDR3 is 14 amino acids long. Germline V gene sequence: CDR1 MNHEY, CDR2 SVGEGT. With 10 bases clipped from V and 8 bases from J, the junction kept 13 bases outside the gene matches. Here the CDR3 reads CATRRAGETHEQFF. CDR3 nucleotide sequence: TGTGCCACCCGAAGAGCGGGAGAGACTCATGAGCAGTTCTTC.

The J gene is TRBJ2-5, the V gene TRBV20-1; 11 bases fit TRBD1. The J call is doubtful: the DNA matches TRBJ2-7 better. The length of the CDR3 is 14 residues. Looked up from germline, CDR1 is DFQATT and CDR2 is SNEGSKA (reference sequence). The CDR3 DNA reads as TGCAGTGCTGATCGGGACAGGGGGGCCTACGAGCAGTACTTC. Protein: CSADRDRGAYEQYF.

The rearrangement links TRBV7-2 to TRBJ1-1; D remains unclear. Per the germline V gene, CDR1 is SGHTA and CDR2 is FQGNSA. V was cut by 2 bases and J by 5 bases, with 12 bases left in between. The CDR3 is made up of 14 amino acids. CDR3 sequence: CASSLTADGTEAFF. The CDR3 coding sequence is TGTGCCAGCAGCTTAACGGCGGATGGGACTGAAGCTTTCTTT.

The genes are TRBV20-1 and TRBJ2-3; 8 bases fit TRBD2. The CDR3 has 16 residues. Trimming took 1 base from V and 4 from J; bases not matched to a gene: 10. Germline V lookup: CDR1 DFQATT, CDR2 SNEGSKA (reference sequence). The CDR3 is CSARAGTRGWADTQYF. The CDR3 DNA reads TGCAGTGCTAGAGCGGGGACTAGAGGTTGGGCAGATACGCAGTATTTT.

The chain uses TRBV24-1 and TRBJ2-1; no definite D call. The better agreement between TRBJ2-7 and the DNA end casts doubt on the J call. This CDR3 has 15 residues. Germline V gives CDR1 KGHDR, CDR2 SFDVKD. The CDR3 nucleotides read TGTGCCACCAGTGCCTTAAGGACCCTGGGGAATGAGCAGTACTTC. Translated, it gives CATSALRTLGNEQYF.

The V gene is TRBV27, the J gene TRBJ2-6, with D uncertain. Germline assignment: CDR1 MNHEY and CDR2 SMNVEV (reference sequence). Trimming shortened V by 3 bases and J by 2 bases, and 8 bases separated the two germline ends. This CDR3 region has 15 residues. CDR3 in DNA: TGTGCCAGCAGTTTTGAAAGGCCTGGGGCCAACGTCCTGACTTTC. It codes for CASSFERPGANVLTF.

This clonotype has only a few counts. The CDR3 sequence is CASSPPARETQYF. The CDR3 DNA follows: TGTGCCAGCAGCCCGCCAGCGCGAGAGACCCAGTACTTC. The gene calls are TRBV14 and TRBJ2-5, with D uncertain. This CDR3 region has 13 residues. From germline, CDR1 is SGHDN and CDR2 FVKESK. V dropped 4 bases and J dropped 4 bases, with 10 bases sitting between them.

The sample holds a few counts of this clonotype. CDR3 sequence reads: CASNYRVGDIQYF. Here the CDR3 DNA reads TGCGCCAGCAACTACAGGGTAGGGGACATTCAGTACTTC. The chain links TRBV5-1 to TRBJ2-4; weak D call: TRBD1 (6 bases). Looked up from germline, CDR1 is SGHRS and CDR2 is YFSETQ. V was cut by 6 bases and J by 8 bases, with 15 bases left in between. This CDR3 has 13 amino acids.

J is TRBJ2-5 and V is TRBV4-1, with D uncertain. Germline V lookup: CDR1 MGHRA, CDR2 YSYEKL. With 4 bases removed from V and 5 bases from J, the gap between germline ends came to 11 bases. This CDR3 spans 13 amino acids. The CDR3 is CASSLGIWETQYF. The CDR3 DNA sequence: TGCGCCAGCAGCCTGGGCATCTGGGAGACCCAGTACTTC.

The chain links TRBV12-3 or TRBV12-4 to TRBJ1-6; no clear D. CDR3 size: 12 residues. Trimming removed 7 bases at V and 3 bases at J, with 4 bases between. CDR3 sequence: CASNFYNSPLHF. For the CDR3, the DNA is TGTGCCAGCAACTTCTATAATTCACCCCTCCACTTT.

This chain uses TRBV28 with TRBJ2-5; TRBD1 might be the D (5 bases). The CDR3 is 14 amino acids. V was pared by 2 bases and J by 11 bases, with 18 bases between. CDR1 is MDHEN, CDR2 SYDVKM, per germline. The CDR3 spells CASSLIWGYNEQYF. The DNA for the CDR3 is TGTGCCAGCAGTTTAATTTGGGGCTACAATGAGCAGTACTTC. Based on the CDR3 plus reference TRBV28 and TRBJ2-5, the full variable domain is DVKVTQSSRYLVKRTGEKVFLECVQDMDHENMFWYRQDPGLGLRLIYFSYDVKMKEKGDIPEGYSVSREKKERFSLILESASTNQTSMYLCASSLIWGYNEQYFGPGTRLLVL.

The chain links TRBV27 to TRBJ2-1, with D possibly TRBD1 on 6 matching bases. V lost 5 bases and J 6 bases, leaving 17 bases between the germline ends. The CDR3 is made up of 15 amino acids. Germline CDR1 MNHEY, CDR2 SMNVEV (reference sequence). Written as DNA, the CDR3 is TGTGCCAGCAGTCCCTCCCCCGGGACACCCAATGAGCAGTTCTTC. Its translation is CASSPSPGTPNEQFF.

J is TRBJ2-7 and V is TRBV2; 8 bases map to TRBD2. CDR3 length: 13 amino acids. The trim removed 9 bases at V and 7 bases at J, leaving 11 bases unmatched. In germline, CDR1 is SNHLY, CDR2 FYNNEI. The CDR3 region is CASATSVYNEQYF. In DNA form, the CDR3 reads TGTGCCAGTGCGACTAGCGTTTACAATGAGCAGTACTTC. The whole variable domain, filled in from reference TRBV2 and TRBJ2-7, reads EPEVTQTPSHQVTQMGQEVILRCVPISNHLYFYWYRQILGQKVEFLVSFYNNEISEKSEIFDDQFSVERPDGSNFTLKIRSTKLEDSAMYFCASATSVYNEQYFGPGTRLTVT.

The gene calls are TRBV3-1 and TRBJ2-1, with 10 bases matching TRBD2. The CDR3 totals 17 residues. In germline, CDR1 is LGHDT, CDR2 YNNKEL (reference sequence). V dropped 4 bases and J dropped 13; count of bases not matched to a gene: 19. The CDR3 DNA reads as TGTGCCAGCAGCCCGTGGGACTCAGCGGGGGGGAAAGAGACCCAGTTCTTC. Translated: CASSPWDSAGGKETQFF.

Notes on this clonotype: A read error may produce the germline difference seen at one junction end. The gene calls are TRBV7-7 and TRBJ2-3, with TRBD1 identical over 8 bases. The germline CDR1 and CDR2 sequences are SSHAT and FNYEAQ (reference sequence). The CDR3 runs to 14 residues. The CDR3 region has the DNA TGTGCTAGCAGCCCCCGGACAGGGTGGGATACGCAGTATTTT. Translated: CASSPRTGWDTQYF.

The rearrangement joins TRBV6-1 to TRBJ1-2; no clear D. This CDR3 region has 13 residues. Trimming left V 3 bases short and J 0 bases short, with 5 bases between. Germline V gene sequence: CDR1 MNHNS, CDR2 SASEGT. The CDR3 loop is CASSEVANYGYTF. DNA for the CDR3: TGTGCCAGCAGTGAGGTCGCTAACTATGGCTACACCTTC.